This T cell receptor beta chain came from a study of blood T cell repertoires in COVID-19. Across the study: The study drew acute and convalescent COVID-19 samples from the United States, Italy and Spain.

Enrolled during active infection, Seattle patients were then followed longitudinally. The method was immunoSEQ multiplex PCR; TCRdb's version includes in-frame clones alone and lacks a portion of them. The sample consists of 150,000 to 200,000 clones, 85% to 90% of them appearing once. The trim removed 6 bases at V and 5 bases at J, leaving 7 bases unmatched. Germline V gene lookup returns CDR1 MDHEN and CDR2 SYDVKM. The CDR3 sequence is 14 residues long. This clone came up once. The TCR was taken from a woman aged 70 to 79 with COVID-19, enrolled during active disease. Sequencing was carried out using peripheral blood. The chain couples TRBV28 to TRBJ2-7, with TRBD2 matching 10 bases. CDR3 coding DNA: TGTGCCAGCAGCTCTAGCGGGAGACAAGACGAGCAGTACTTC. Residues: CASSSSGRQDEQYF.